This T cell receptor beta chain is drawn from a study of cytomegalovirus exposure and HLA in healthy donors. The CDR3 runs 16 residues. Germline V gene sequence: CDR1 ENHRY, CDR2 SYGVKD. Vbeta (60) and Jbeta (13) primers were used in the PCR. TCRdb's table, derived via immunoSEQ multiplex PCR, lists solely in-frame clones and lacks some. Of 160,000 or so clones in the sample, more than 60% were seen once. This clone was detected only a few times. A junction boundary mismatches the germline segment, possibly from a read error. Sequencing was performed on PBMCs. This chain connects TRBV10-3 to TRBJ2-5; a weak D match, TRBD2 (6 bases). This sequence was found in a woman younger than 45 in good health and CMV-seronegative. In DNA, the CDR3 is TGTGCCAGCAGTTACGGGTTGGGGGGACTGGAAGAGACCCAGTACTTC. It specifies CASSYGLGGLEETQYF.